This is a list of T cell receptor beta chains from one sample in a study of Graves' ophthalmopathy and Graves' hyperthyroidism. Each CDR3 protein is one row after TCRdb ran MiXCR on the multiplex PCR reads. Among around 1.1 million distinct CDR3 sequences listed, roughly two fifths were seen once. The sequencing input was peripheral blood or thyroid tissue (not recorded which). These receptors all stem from an adult man with Graves' hyperthyroidism. Both conserved end residues are part of each CDR3. D genes are given only for firm matches. Part of the rows lack a size; the others show once, few, many or a class for expanded clones.

size	V	J	D	CDR3	DNA
many	TRBV7-8	TRBJ2-2	-	CASSPRETNTGELFF	TGTGCCAGCAGCCCCCGGGAAACGAACACCGGGGAGCTGTTTTTT
-	TRBV27	TRBJ2-6	-	CASHNTGSGANVLTF	TGTGCCAGTCATAATACAGGCTCTGGGGCCAACGTCCTGACTTTC
-	TRBV29-1	TRBJ1-4	-	CSVAVWGQEKLFF	TGCAGCGTGGCTGTTTGGGGGCAAGAAAAACTGTTTTTT
-	TRBV12-3/TRBV12-4	TRBJ2-5	-	CASSFGRSGAQYF	TGTGCCAGCAGTTTCGGCAGGTCTGGGGCCCAGTACTTC
many	TRBV20-1	TRBJ1-5	TRBD1	CSARDPGGGQPQHF	TGCAGTGCTAGAGATCCAGGGGGTGGCCAGCCCCAGCATTTT
-	TRBV4-1	TRBJ1-6	TRBD1	CASSQDRGTGGSYNSPLHF	TGTGCCAGCAGCCAAGATAGAGGGACAGGGGGCTCCTATAATTCACCCCTCCACTTT
few	TRBV10-3	TRBJ2-7	-	CASSPTGTGTSYEQYF	TGTGCCAGCAGTCCAACGGGAACAGGGACCTCCTACGAGCAGTACTTC
-	TRBV2	TRBJ1-1	-	CASRWSEWRETEAFF	TGTGCCAGCCGGTGGAGCGAGTGGAGGGAGACTGAAGCTTTCTTT
many	TRBV7-2	TRBJ1-5	TRBD1	CASSPRQGGQPQHF	TGTGCCAGCAGCCCTCGACAGGGCGGGCAGCCCCAGCATTTT
-	TRBV29-1	TRBJ1-2	TRBD1	CSALIGQGAGYTF	TGCAGCGCCCTTATCGGACAGGGGGCCGGCTACACCTTC
few	TRBV5-1	TRBJ1-3	TRBD1	CASSTDRGSGNTIYF	TGCGCCAGCAGCACAGACAGGGGATCCGGAAACACCATATATTTT
-	TRBV6-6	TRBJ1-1	-	CASSYGADTEAFF	TGTGCCAGCAGTTACGGGGCTGACACTGAAGCTTTCTTT
few	TRBV6-2/TRBV6-3	TRBJ2-5	-	CASSHRISETQYF	TGTGCCAGCAGCCATCGGATCTCGGAGACCCAGTACTTC
-	TRBV7-2	TRBJ1-1	TRBD1	CASSWSGTANTEAFF	TGTGCCAGCAGCTGGTCCGGGACAGCGAACACTGAAGCTTTCTTT
many	TRBV19	TRBJ2-2	-	CATTTRLTGELFF	TGTGCCACTACGACCCGACTCACCGGGGAGCTGTTTTTT
-	TRBV12-3/TRBV12-4	TRBJ2-2	TRBD2	CASSPGLIAGELFF	TGTGCCAGCAGTCCGGGACTAATAGCCGGGGAGCTGTTTTTT
-	TRBV4-3	TRBJ2-7	TRBD1	CASSQGVGTGDYEQYF	TGCGCCAGCAGCCAAGGTGTGGGGACAGGGGACTACGAGCAGTACTTC
many	TRBV10-3	TRBJ1-2	-	CAITPGANSNYGYTF	TGTGCCATCACTCCTGGAGCCAATTCTAACTATGGCTACACCTTC
few	TRBV5-1	TRBJ2-7	TRBD1	CASSLGDRVGEQYF	TGCGCCAGCAGCTTGGGGGACAGGGTTGGAGAGCAGTACTTC
-	TRBV10-3	TRBJ2-7	TRBD1	CASSYSPGQELHEQYF	TGTGCCAGCAGTTACTCTCCGGGACAGGAACTCCACGAGCAGTACTTC
-	TRBV5-5	TRBJ1-5	TRBD1	CASSLLPGQGGNQPQHF	TGTGCCAGCAGCTTGTTACCCGGACAGGGGGGAAATCAGCCCCAGCATTTT
many	TRBV10-2	TRBJ2-7	-	CASYPGRGEQYF	TGCGCCAGCTACCCAGGACGGGGCGAGCAGTACTTC
many	TRBV29-1	TRBJ1-1	-	CSGSLVGTEAFF	TGCAGCGGATCCTTAGTGGGTACTGAAGCTTTCTTT
few	TRBV9	TRBJ2-5	TRBD1	CASSPFRDRVGLETQYF	TGTGCCAGCAGCCCCTTCCGGGACAGGGTTGGATTGGAGACCCAGTACTTC